These 22 T cell receptor beta chains originate from one sample sequenced in a study of early T cells in non-severe SARS-CoV-2 infection. TCRdb redid the calling of the 5' RACE reads with MiXCR, one entry per CDR3 protein. The sample lists about 59,000 distinct CDR3 sequences, around 14% occurring once. This specimen was whole blood, taken at baseline. These receptors originate from an adult who was a healthcare worker with PCR-confirmed SARS-CoV-2 infection or an uninfected control (not recorded which).

This clonotype was seen repeatedly, ten times or more. V gene TRBV3-1 combines with J gene TRBJ1-5, with D uncertain. Germline V lookup: CDR1 LGHDT, CDR2 YNNKEL (reference sequence). V was clipped by 1 base and J by 4 bases, with 11 bases between them. CDR3 length equals 15 residues. CDR3: CASSQGDTTNQPQHF. CDR3 nucleotides: TGTGCCAGCAGCCAAGGAGACACGACGAATCAGCCCCAGCATTTT. The complete variable domain, with remaining parts taken from reference TRBV3-1 and TRBJ1-5, reads DTAVSQTPKYLVTQMGNDKSIKCEQNLGHDTMYWYKQDSKKFLKIMFSYNNKELIINETVPNRFSPKSPDKAHLNLHINSLELGDSAVYFCASSQGDTTNQPQHFGDGTRLSIL.

This clonotype was seen more than once but under ten times. The chain couples TRBV6-1 to TRBJ1-5, with D tentatively TRBD1 (6 bases). The germline gives CDR1 MNHNS, CDR2 SASEGT. Trimming removed 5 bases from V and 0 bases from J, with 11 bases in between. The CDR3 runs 15 residues. Here the CDR3 DNA reads TGTGCCAGCAGTACGGGACATTATAGCAATCAGCCCCAGCATTTT. This codes for CASSTGHYSNQPQHF.

This clonotype has at least ten counts. The chain is built from TRBV12-3 or TRBV12-4 and TRBJ1-4, with no clear D. V lost 4 bases and J 4 bases, leaving 7 bases between the germline ends. The CDR3 loop spans 13 amino acids. CDR3 nucleotides: TGTGCCAGCAGTTCACGGATTAATGAAAAACTGTTTTTT. Translation gives CASSSRINEKLFF.

This clonotype was recorded at least ten times. The V call is TRBV6-2 or TRBV6-3, the J call TRBJ2-7; no reliable D call. This CDR3 region has 14 residues. V was shortened by 7 bases and J by 7 bases, with 20 bases between the two germline ends. Germline V gene lookup returns CDR1 MNHEY and CDR2 SVGEGT. CDR3 loop: CASTPFGILGEQYF. In nucleotides, the CDR3 is TGTGCCAGCACCCCCTTCGGCATCCTGGGGGAGCAGTACTTC.

There are many counts of this clonotype. This rearrangement joins TRBV12-3 or TRBV12-4 to TRBJ1-5, with 10 bases lining up with TRBD1. This CDR3 contains 16 residues. Losses at the gene ends were 5 bases for V and 4 bases for J; bases not matched to a gene: 8. The CDR3 reads CASSQRTGGVNQPQHF. The CDR3 nucleotides read TGTGCCAGCAGTCAAAGGACAGGGGGAGTTAATCAGCCCCAGCATTTT.

The chain carries TRBV5-1 and TRBJ2-7; D is perhaps TRBD2 (6 bases). Germline CDR1 reads SGHRS; CDR2 reads YFSETQ. V lost 5 bases and J lost 0, with 15 bases in between. CDR3 length equals 15 residues. The CDR3 DNA sequence: TGCGCCAGCAGATCGACCCAGGGAGGCTCCTACGAGCAGTACTTC. Amino acid sequence: CASRSTQGGSYEQYF.

This clonotype was detected a few times. The V and J genes are TRBV28 and TRBJ2-7; no clear D gene. Trimming removed 7 bases at V and 0 bases at J, with 13 bases between. The CDR3 is 14 amino acids. Germline V gene data show CDR1 as MDHEN and CDR2 as SYDVKM. The CDR3 loop is CASIGQPSSYEQYF. In DNA, the CDR3 is TGTGCCAGCATTGGGCAGCCGAGCTCCTACGAGCAGTACTTC.

The V call is TRBV7-9, the J call TRBJ2-7, with TRBD2 matching over 13 bases. The CDR3 contains 16 residues. V shed 4 bases and J 1 base; nucleotides not matched to a gene: 4. The germline CDR1 and CDR2 sequences are SEHNR and FQNEAQ (reference sequence). The chain's CDR3 is CASSSGLAGSSYEQYF. CDR3 nucleotide sequence: TGTGCCAGCAGCTCGGGACTAGCGGGGTCTTCCTACGAGCAGTACTTC.

The CDR3 loop is CASSQDFFNGIQYF. The CDR3 DNA sequence: TGCGCCAGCAGCCAAGATTTTTTCAACGGCATTCAGTACTTC. The chain joins TRBV4-3 to TRBJ2-4; no definite D call. The CDR3 sequence is 14 residues long. The germline V gene encodes CDR1 LGHNA and CDR2 YSLEER. V was pared by 0 bases and J by 9 bases, with 12 bases between.

This rearrangement joins TRBV25-1 to TRBJ2-1; D not resolved. V dropped 5 bases and J dropped 4 bases, with 15 bases sitting between them. The CDR3 length is 15 residues. Germline assignment: CDR1 MGHDK and CDR2 SYGVNS. In DNA form, the CDR3 reads TGTGCCAGCAGTCCCCGGGTAGCAGAATACAATGAGCAGTTCTTC. It yields the protein CASSPRVAEYNEQFF.

This clonotype was seen only a few times. At one boundary the junction diverges from the germline segment, which might be a read error. This chain joins TRBV7-9 and TRBJ2-3, with 7 bases fitting TRBD2. In germline, CDR1 is SEHNR, CDR2 FQNEAQ (reference sequence). The CDR3 consists of 15 residues. This CDR3 is CASSLSGDGTNTQYF. The CDR3 DNA is TGTGCCAGCAGCTTAAGCGGGGACGGCACAAATACGCAGTATTTT.

This sequence joins TRBV11-2 and TRBJ2-1; 12 bases are a match to TRBD2. In germline, CDR1 is SGHAT, CDR2 FQNNGV. The CDR3 extends over 16 amino acids. After removal of 6 bases from V and 2 bases from J, the junction contained 5 bases not matched to a gene. In DNA form, the CDR3 reads TGTGCCAGCAGTCGGACTAGCGGGACCCCCTACAATGAGCAGTTCTTC. Protein sequence: CASSRTSGTPYNEQFF.

This clonotype was detected a few times. The rearrangement links TRBV27 to TRBJ1-2, with 7 nucleotides matching TRBD1. The CDR3 contains 14 residues. CDR1 is MNHEY and CDR2 is SMNVEV in the germline V gene (reference sequence). V trimming: 3 bases; J trimming: 5 bases; junction bases outside the gene matches: 6. DNA for the CDR3: TGTGCCAGCAGTTTTAACAGGGGTCGATATGGCTACACCTTC. Translating it yields CASSFNRGRYGYTF.

V usage is TRBV12-3 or TRBV12-4 and J usage is TRBJ2-4, with 7 bases lining up with TRBD2. CDR3 length equals 15 residues. V shed 3 bases and J 5 bases; nucleotides not matched to a gene: 7. The CDR3 reads CASSFGWEGENIQYF. The CDR3 coding sequence is TGTGCCAGCAGTTTCGGGTGGGAGGGCGAAAACATTCAGTACTTC.

The chain joins TRBV7-8 to TRBJ2-7; D ambiguous. The CDR3 covers 14 residues. Germline assignment: CDR1 SGHVS and CDR2 FQNEAQ. Deletions cut 5 bases from V and 3 bases from J, with 14 bases between. The CDR3 DNA reads TGTGCCAGCAGCCCAAACAACCATTTCTACGAGCAGTACTTC. It is translated as CASSPNNHFYEQYF.

The rearrangement uses TRBV12-3 or TRBV12-4 and TRBJ2-1, with TRBD2 as a possible D gene (5 bases). The CDR3 is made up of 15 amino acids. V was shortened by 7 bases and J by 0 bases, with 13 bases between the two germline ends. CDR3 coding DNA: TGTGCCAGCACCCGGACGGGAAGCTCCTACAATGAGCAGTTCTTC. This gives the protein CASTRTGSSYNEQFF.

This clonotype has more than one count but fewer than ten. The J gene is TRBJ1-1, the V gene TRBV14, with D perhaps matching TRBD1 (5 bases). Trimming stripped 0 bases from V and 5 bases from J, with 13 bases between. The CDR3 has 15 amino acids. Germline lookup yields CDR1 SGHDN and CDR2 FVKESK. The CDR3 loop reads CASSQDLGLKTEAFF. CDR3 DNA sequence: TGTGCCAGCAGCCAAGATCTGGGACTCAAAACTGAAGCTTTCTTT.

The J gene is TRBJ2-7, the V gene TRBV24-1; 8 nucleotides align to TRBD1. The CDR3 spans 15 residues. Per germline, CDR1 KGHDR and CDR2 SFDVKD. V shed 3 bases and J 1 base; nucleotides not matched to a gene: 4. The CDR3 DNA sequence: TGTGCCACCAGTGATCCACGGGACAGGTCCTACGAGCAGTACTTC. Protein: CATSDPRDRSYEQYF.

Here the CDR3 DNA reads TGTGCCAGCAGCAAAGGAGGGGGTAGCAATCAGCCCCAGCATTTT. Translated, it gives CASSKGGGSNQPQHF. This chain uses TRBV21-1 with TRBJ1-5; TRBD1, the D gene given by the table, was not confirmed from the DNA. TRBV21-1 has pseudogene status. This CDR3 has 15 amino acids.

This clonotype was detected ten times or more. The chain joins TRBV11-2 to TRBJ1-6; 7 nucleotides line up with TRBD1. The J segment lost 8 bases and the V segment lost 3 bases, leaving 13 bases of the junction unmatched. Germline values: CDR1 SGHAT, CDR2 FQNNGV. This CDR3 comprises 17 residues. This CDR3 reads CASSFRQGRRGYSPLHF. The CDR3 coding sequence is TGTGCCAGCAGCTTTCGACAGGGTCGACGAGGCTATTCACCCCTCCACTTT.

V is TRBV7-9 and J is TRBJ2-5, with 11 bases aligning to TRBD1. Germline trimming cut 6 bases from V and 7 bases from J; bases unmatched to any gene: 13. This CDR3 has 16 amino acids. Germline V gene data show CDR1 as SEHNR and CDR2 as FQNEAQ (reference sequence). In nucleotides, the CDR3 is TGTGCCAGCAGTCCCCCCGGACAGGGGGCGCGCTCGACCCAGTACTTC. This gives the protein CASSPPGQGARSTQYF.

This clonotype occurred many times. The rearrangement joins TRBV18 to TRBJ1-2, with D possibly matching TRBD1 (6 bases). The V and J ends lost 1 base and 7 bases respectively, with 10 bases between them. The CDR3 loop spans 13 amino acids. Germline CDR1 is KGHSH and CDR2 is LQKENI. CDR3 residues: CASSPQGESGYTF. CDR3 DNA: TGTGCCAGCTCACCACAGGGGGAGAGTGGCTACACCTTC.